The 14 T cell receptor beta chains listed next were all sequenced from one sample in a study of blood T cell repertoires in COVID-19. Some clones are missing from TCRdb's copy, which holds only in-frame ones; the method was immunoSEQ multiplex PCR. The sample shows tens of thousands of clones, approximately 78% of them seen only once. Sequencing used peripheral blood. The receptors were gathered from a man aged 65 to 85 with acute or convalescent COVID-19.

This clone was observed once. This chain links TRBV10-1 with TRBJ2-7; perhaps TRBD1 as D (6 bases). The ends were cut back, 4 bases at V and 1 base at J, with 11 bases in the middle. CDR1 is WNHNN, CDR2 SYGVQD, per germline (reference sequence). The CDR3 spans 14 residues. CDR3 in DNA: TGCGCCAGCAGTGGGACAGAGCAATCCTACGAGCAGTACTTC. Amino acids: CASSGTEQSYEQYF.

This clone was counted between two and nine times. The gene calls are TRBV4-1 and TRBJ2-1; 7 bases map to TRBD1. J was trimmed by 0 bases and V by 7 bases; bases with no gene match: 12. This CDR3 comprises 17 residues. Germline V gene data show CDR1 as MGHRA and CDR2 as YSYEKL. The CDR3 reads CASTVPGQLSSYNEQFF. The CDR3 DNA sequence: TGCGCCAGCACGGTACCGGGACAGTTAAGCTCCTACAATGAGCAGTTCTTC.

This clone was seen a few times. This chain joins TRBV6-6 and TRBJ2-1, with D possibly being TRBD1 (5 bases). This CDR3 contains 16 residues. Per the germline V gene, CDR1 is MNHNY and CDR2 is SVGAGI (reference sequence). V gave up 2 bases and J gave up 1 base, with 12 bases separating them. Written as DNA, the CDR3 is TGTGCCAGCAGTTACAACCTAGGGGCTTCCTACAATGAGCAGTTCTTC. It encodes CASSYNLGASYNEQFF.

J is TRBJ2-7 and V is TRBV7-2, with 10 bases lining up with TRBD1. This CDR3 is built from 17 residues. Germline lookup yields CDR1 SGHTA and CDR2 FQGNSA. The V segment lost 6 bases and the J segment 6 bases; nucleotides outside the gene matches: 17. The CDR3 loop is CASSSQTGGGKSGEQYF. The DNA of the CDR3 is TGTGCCAGCAGTTCCCAGACAGGGGGCGGAAAATCAGGCGAGCAGTACTTC.

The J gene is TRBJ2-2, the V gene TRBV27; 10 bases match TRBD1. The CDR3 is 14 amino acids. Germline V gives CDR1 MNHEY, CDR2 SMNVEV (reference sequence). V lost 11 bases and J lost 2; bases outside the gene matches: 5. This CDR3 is CAVGDRGNTGELFF. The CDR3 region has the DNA TGTGCCGTAGGGGACAGGGGTAACACCGGGGAGCTGTTTTTT.

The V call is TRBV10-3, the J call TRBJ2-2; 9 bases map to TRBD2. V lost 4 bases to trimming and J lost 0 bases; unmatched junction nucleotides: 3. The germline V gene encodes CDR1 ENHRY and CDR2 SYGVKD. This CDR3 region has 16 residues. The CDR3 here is CAISGLAETNTGELFF. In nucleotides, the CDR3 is TGTGCCATCAGTGGACTAGCGGAGACGAACACCGGGGAGCTGTTTTTT.

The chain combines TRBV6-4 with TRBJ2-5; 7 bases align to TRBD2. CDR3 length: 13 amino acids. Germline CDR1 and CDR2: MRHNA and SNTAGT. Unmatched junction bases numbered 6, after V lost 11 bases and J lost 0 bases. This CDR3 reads CAGGGADQETQYF. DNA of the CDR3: TGTGCCGGGGGGGGAGCGGACCAAGAGACCCAGTACTTC.

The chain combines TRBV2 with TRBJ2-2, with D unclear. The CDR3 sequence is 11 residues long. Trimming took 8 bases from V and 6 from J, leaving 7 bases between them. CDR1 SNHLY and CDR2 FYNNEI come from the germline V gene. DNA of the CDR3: TGTGCCAGCCGTCAGTCCGGGGAGCTGTTTTTT. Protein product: CASRQSGELFF.

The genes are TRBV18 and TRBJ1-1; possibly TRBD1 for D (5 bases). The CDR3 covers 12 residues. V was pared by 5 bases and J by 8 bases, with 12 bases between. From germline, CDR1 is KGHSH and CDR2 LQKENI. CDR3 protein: CASSKQGREAFF. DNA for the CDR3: TGTGCCAGCTCAAAGCAGGGCAGGGAAGCTTTCTTT.

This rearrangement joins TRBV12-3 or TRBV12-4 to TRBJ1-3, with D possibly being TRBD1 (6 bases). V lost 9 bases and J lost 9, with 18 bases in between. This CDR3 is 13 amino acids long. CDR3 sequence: CASSGQSRGTIYF. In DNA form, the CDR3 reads TGTGCCAGTTCTGGACAGTCTAGGGGCACCATATATTTT.

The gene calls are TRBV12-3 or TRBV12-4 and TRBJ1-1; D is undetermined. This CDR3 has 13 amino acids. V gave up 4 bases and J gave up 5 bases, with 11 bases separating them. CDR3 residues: CASSSPFVTEAFF. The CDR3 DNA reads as TGTGCCAGCAGTTCTCCGTTCGTAACTGAAGCTTTCTTT.

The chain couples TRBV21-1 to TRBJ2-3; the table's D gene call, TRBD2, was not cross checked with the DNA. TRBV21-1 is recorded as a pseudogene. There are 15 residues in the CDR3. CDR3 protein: CASRVAGAFTDTQYF. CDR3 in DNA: TGTGCCAGCAGAGTAGCGGGAGCCTTCACAGATACGCAGTATTTT.

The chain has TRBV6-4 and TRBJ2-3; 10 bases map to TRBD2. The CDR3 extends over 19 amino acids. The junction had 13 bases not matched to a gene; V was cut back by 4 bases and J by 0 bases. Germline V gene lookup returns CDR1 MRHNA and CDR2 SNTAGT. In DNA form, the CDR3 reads TGTGCCAGCAGTGTGGTTCTAGCGGGGGTCAGATCCAGCACAGATACGCAGTATTTT. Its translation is CASSVVLAGVRSSTDTQYF.

The CDR3 is CASSVLPGGDEKLFF. The DNA of the CDR3 is TGTGCCAGCAGCGTACTTCCAGGGGGAGATGAAAAACTGTTTTTT. The V gene is TRBV9, the J gene TRBJ1-4; 7 nucleotides match TRBD1. This CDR3 is 15 amino acids long. In germline, CDR1 is SGDLS, CDR2 YYNGEE. The ends lost 1 base at V and 6 bases at J; junction bases unmatched: 6.